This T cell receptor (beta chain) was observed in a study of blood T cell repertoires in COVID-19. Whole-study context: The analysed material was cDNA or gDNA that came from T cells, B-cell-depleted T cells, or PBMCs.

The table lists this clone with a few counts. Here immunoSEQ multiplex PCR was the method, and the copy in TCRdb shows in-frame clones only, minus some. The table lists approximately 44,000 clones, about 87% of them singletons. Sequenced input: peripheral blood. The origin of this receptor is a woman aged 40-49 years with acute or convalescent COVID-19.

CDR3 bases: TGTGCCAGCAGCCCCGACAGGGGCGATAATTCACCCCTCCACTTT. Translating it yields CASSPDRGDNSPLHF. J is TRBJ1-6 and V is TRBV7-2; 8 bases are shared with TRBD1. V dropped 5 bases and J dropped 5; count of bases not matched to a gene: 5. The length of the CDR3 is 15 residues. Germline V lookup: CDR1 SGHTA, CDR2 FQGNSA.